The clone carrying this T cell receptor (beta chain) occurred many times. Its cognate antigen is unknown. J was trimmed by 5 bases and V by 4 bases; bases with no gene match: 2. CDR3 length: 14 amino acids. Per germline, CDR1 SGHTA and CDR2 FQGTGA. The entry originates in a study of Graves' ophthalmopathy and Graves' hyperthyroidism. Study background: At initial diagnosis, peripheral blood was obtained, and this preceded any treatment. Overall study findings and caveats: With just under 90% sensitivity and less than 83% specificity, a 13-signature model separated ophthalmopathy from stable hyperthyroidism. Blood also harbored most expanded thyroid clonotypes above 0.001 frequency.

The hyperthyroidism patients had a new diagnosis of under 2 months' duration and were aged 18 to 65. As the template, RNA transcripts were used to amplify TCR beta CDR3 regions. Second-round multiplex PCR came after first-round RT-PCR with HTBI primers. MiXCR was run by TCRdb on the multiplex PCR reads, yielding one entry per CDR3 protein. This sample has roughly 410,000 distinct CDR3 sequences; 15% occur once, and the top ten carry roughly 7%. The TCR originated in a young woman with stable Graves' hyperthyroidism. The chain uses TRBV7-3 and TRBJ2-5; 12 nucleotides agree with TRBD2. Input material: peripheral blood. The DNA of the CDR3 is TGTGCCAGCAGCTCTCTAGCGGGGGGGGAGACCCAGTACTTC. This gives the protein CASSSLAGGETQYF.